This T cell receptor beta chain was identified during a study of STAT5B mutations in CD4+ large granular lymphocyte leukemia. Study as a whole: Among healthy controls, a particular HLA allele went with more CDR3 'QG' motifs. Study-level findings and limits: Without putative leukemic clones, patient CD4-sorted repertoires remained more clonal than healthy CD4+ repertoires. About 25% of private leukemic clonotypes occurred rarely in other patients' non-leukemic repertoires.

The germline gives CDR1 SGHDT, CDR2 YYEEEE. This CDR3 has 13 amino acids. Measured with immunoSEQ multiplex PCR; TCRdb has only the in-frame clones, and not every one. The sample lists roughly 30,000 clones; around 70% were seen once. Points on this clone: The antigen remains unidentified. Mismatch with germline at one junction end may stem from a read error.

This chain connects TRBV5-6 to TRBJ1-1; no firm D call. This clonotype was sampled from a human donor in good health. Material: CD4+ T cells from blood buffy coats. CDR3 coding DNA: TGTGTCAGCAGGACGGACTGGAACACTGAAGCTTTCTTT. This encodes CVSRTDWNTEAFF.